The text below deals with one T cell receptor (beta chain). Its antigen is unidentified. This sample was included in a study of T cell responses to AZD1222 COVID-19 vaccine. This table comes from immunoSEQ multiplex PCR, and its TCRdb copy is limited to in-frame clones, with some not included. Of about 160,000 clones listed, about 92% are singletons. The junction had 13 bases not matched to a gene; V was cut back by 4 bases and J by 5 bases. This CDR3 is built from 18 residues. CDR1 SGHDN and CDR2 FVKESK come from the germline V gene. Notes on the study in general: The study reported that nearly half of spike-specific TCRs target unmutated variant regions. The study found Spike-specific TCR breadth and depth rose after two AZD1222 doses. Donors were mostly white British, more females; clonal diversity possibly underestimated.

The chain employs TRBV14 and TRBJ1-6; 8 bases match TRBD1. This TCR was recovered from an adult in good health. The specimen comprised peripheral blood, sampled on day 0 of MenACWY control vaccination. The CDR3 loop reads CASSPSIRGRIDNSPLHF. CDR3 in DNA: TGTGCCAGCAGCCCGAGCATCAGGGGGCGAATTGATAATTCACCCCTCCACTTT.